Ten or more counts support the clone carrying this TCR beta chain. The antigen remains undetermined. Unique molecular identifiers were affixed to discrete cDNA molecules within the library. TCRdb ran MiXCR on the RACE reads and lists one entry per CDR3 protein. The repertoire consists of over 40,000 distinct CDR3 sequences, with less than 3.5% occurring once and the leading ten covering roughly 6.6%. This entry comes from a study of human T cells and chemical hapten exposure. Study-level information: Skin of the upper inner arm, 2 cm by 2 cm, received 2% DPC for sensitization.

Study observations and caveats: The donor cohort had alopecia, so its immune response may not match that of healthy people.

J gave up 5 bases and V 0 bases, and 4 bases lay outside the gene matches. Germline V gives CDR1 SGHTA, CDR2 FQGNSA. This CDR3 region has 15 residues. Time point given: patch test 2, 6 weeks after DPC sensitization. Treatment noted: therapeutic diphenylcyclopropenone sensitization with weekly scalp DPC. This TCR derives from a man in his forties or fifties with alopecia areata. Some clones in this sample may be carry-over from other donors' samples. The chain joins TRBV7-2 to TRBJ2-5; 9 nucleotides agree with TRBD2. The source was whole blood, collected in connection with sensitization to the hapten diphenylcyclopropenone (DPC). The CDR3 nucleotides are TGTGCCAGCAGCTTAGCGCGGACTAGCGCGGAGACCCAGTACTTC. This codes for CASSLARTSAETQYF.